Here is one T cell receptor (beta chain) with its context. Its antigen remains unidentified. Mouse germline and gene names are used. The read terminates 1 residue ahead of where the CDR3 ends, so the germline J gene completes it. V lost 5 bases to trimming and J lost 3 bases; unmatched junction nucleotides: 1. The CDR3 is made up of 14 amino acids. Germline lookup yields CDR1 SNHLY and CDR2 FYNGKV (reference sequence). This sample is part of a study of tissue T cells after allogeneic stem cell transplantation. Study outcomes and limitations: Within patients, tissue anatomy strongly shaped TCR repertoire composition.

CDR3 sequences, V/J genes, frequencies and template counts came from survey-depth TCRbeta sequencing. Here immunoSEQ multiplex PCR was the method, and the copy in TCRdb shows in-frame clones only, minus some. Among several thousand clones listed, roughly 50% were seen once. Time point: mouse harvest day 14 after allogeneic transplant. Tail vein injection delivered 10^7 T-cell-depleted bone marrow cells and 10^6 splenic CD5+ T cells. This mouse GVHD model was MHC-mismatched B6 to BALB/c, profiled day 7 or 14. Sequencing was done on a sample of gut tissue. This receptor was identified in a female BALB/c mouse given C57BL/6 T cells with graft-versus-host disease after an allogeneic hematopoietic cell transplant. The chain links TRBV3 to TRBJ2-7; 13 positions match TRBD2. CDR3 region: CASSRDWGGYEQYF. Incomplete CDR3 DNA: TGTGCCAGCAGCCGGGACTGGGGGGGCTATGAACAGTAC.